The following is a T cell receptor (beta chain) sequence with its context. This specimen comes from a study of blood T cell repertoires in COVID-19. Repertoires were generated with immunoSEQ multiplex PCR, while TCRdb's copy carries only in-frame clones and drops some. The data contain over 150,000 clones, around four fifths of them singletons. Deletions cut 6 bases from V and 4 bases from J, with 9 bases between. The germline CDR1 and CDR2 sequences are DFQATT and SNEGSKA (reference sequence). The CDR3 consists of 11 residues. Input material: PBMCs or T cells enriched from blood (not recorded which). The origin of this receptor is a man between 50 and 59 years old who had recovered from COVID-19. The V gene is TRBV20-1, the J gene TRBJ1-1; perhaps TRBD1 as D (5 bases). In DNA form, the CDR3 reads TGCAGTGCGCTGGGGCTCACTGAAGCTTTCTTT. Its protein product is CSALGLTEAFF.